This is a list of T cell receptor beta chains from one sample in a study of cytomegalovirus exposure and HLA in healthy donors. Repertoires were generated with immunoSEQ multiplex PCR, while TCRdb's copy carries only in-frame clones and drops some. The sample includes 150,000 to 180,000 clones, approximately 81% of them seen just once. The material sequenced was PBMCs. Source of these receptors: a man aged 18 to 29 in good health and CMV-seronegative. CDR3s include the opening cysteine and the closing phenylalanine or tryptophan. Fields, in order: D gene, V gene, clone size, J gene, CDR3 DNA, CDR3 protein. A D gene is named only where the DNA matches it firmly. Only part of the rows carry a size: once, few, many, or a class if the clone is expanded.

>.|TRBV6-1|.|TRBJ2-1
TGTGCCAGCAGCGAAGCAAAAAATCAGCGCCGGGAGCAGTTCTTC
CASSEAKNQRREQFF
>TRBD2|TRBV5-1|.|TRBJ2-2
TGCGCCAGCAGCCCGACTAGCGGGACTGGGGCCGGGGAGCTGTTTTTT
CASSPTSGTGAGELFF
>TRBD1|TRBV19|.|TRBJ2-1
TGTGCCAGTAGTAGCGGACAGGGGAGCAATGAGCAGTTCTTC
CASSSGQGSNEQFF
>TRBD2|TRBV6-6|.|TRBJ2-7
TGTGCCAGCAGTTCTCCTAGCGGGAGGACGTACGAGCAGTACTTC
CASSSPSGRTYEQYF
>TRBD2|TRBV7-9|.|TRBJ2-3
TGTGCCAGCAGCTTAATTCTAGCGGTAGGAGATACGCAGTATTTT
CASSLILAVGDTQYF
>.|TRBV5-4|.|TRBJ1-4
TGTGCCAGCAGCCCGGCCGGGGGGAATGAAAAACTGTTTTTT
CASSPAGGNEKLFF
>.|TRBV15|.|TRBJ2-3
TGTGCCACCAGCAAAGCACAGAAAAGCACAGATACGCAGTATTTT
CATSKAQKSTDTQYF
>TRBD2|TRBV30|.|TRBJ2-1
TGTGCCTGGGCTAGCGGCGTAGGGCGCGAGCAGTTCTTC
CAWASGVGREQFF
>.|TRBV27|.|TRBJ1-1
TGTGCCAGCAGTTTAAGTTCGGCCGGGGACACTGAAGCTTTCTTT
CASSLSSAGDTEAFF
>TRBD1|TRBV6-6|.|TRBJ2-1
TGTGCCAGCAGGGCCGGGACAGGGTACAATGAGCAGTTCTTC
CASRAGTGYNEQFF
>TRBD2|TRBV5-1|.|TRBJ2-1
TGCGCCAGCAGCTACGGACTAGCGGGAGCCTACAATGAGCAGTTCTTC
CASSYGLAGAYNEQFF
>TRBD1|TRBV9|.|TRBJ2-7
TGTGCCAGCAGCGCACAGGGGTCCCCCTACGAGCAGTACTTC
CASSAQGSPYEQYF
>.|TRBV30|few|TRBJ2-3
TGTGCCTGGTCCATCCGGGGATTCACAGATACGCAGTATTTT
CAWSIRGFTDTQYF
>TRBD1|TRBV19|once|TRBJ2-7
TGTGCCAGTGCCAGCGGGACAGGGGGCCTCGAGCAGTACTTC
CASASGTGGLEQYF
>.|TRBV5-5|few|TRBJ1-3
TGTGCCAGCAGCTCCTCAGGGTTCTCTGGAAACACCATATATTTT
CASSSSGFSGNTIYF
>TRBD1|TRBV19|.|TRBJ1-2
TGTGCCAGTAGTTCTCAGGGGGACGCTAACTATGGCTACACCTTC
CASSSQGDANYGYTF
>.|TRBV12-5|.|TRBJ2-3
TGTGCTAGTGGTTTGAACAGCCCCACAGATACGCAGTATTTT
CASGLNSPTDTQYF